These 27 T cell receptor beta chains came from one sample sequenced in a study of cytomegalovirus exposure and HLA in healthy donors. The PCR was carried out with 60 Vbeta primers and 13 Jbeta primers. Clones were read by immunoSEQ multiplex PCR, and TCRdb kept only the in-frame ones, dropping some. The table shows hundreds of thousands of clones, with roughly 84% occurring only once. The sequenced sample consisted of PBMCs. The source of these receptors is a boy aged 2 to 10 in good health and CMV-seronegative.

The J gene is TRBJ1-5, the V gene TRBV25-1; TRBD1 aligns across 11 bases. Germline V gives CDR1 MGHDK, CDR2 SYGVNS. The CDR3 consists of 14 residues. The V segment lost 6 bases and the J segment 10 bases; nucleotides outside the gene matches: 8. The CDR3 region is CASSKPGTGGPQHF. For the CDR3, the DNA is TGTGCCAGCAGCAAACCCGGGACAGGGGGTCCCCAGCATTTT.

The chain's CDR3 is CASRGPRGEAFF. In DNA form, the CDR3 reads TGTGCCAGCAGAGGGCCCCGGGGGGAAGCTTTCTTT. The rearrangement joins TRBV7-2 to TRBJ1-1, with D maybe TRBD1 (5 bases). The V gene lost 6 bases and the J gene lost 8 bases, with 13 bases spanning the gap. CDR1 and CDR2 from the germline V gene are SGHTA and FQGNSA. The CDR3 consists of 12 residues.

The chain combines TRBV7-6 with TRBJ2-5; 12 nucleotides match TRBD2. The CDR3 contains 14 residues. CDR1 SGHVS and CDR2 FNYEAQ come from the germline V gene. Trimming cost V 8 bases and J 4 bases; bases outside gene matches: 5. DNA for the CDR3: TGTGCCAGCGCCGAGACTAGCGGGGGAGAGACCCAGTACTTC. It codes for CASAETSGGETQYF.

The J gene is TRBJ1-2, the V gene TRBV7-9; TRBD1 aligns across 10 bases. The CDR3 extends over 15 amino acids. Germline trimming cut 5 bases from V and 2 bases from J; bases unmatched to any gene: 5. CDR1 is SEHNR, CDR2 FQNEAQ, per germline (reference sequence). The CDR3 DNA sequence: TGTGCCAGCAGCCCAGGGGACAGGGGAAACTATGGCTACACCTTC. Amino acid sequence: CASSPGDRGNYGYTF.

J is TRBJ1-1 and V is TRBV7-9, with 9 positions matching TRBD1. Trimming took 5 bases from V and 1 from J; bases not matched to a gene: 8. CDR1 and CDR2 from the germline V gene are SEHNR and FQNEAQ (reference sequence). This CDR3 region has 16 residues. As DNA, the CDR3 is TGTGCCAGCAGCGACAAGGGACAGGGATGGAACACTGAAGCTTTCTTT. Amino acids: CASSDKGQGWNTEAFF.

The gene calls are TRBV2 and TRBJ1-1; 10 bases agree with TRBD1. The CDR3 totals 13 residues. Trimming cost V 6 bases and J 2 bases; bases outside gene matches: 0. Germline CDR1 is SNHLY and CDR2 is FYNNEI. The CDR3 sequence is CASRTGGNTEAFF. The CDR3 DNA follows: TGTGCCAGCAGGACAGGGGGCAACACTGAAGCTTTCTTT.

The J gene is TRBJ2-5, the V gene TRBV30; possible D gene TRBD2, 7 bases. This CDR3 region has 14 residues. Germline V gene sequence: CDR1 GTSNPN, CDR2 SVGIG (reference sequence). V lost 7 bases, J lost 5 bases, and 20 bases lay in between. The CDR3 sequence is CASRGGVVWETQYF. The CDR3 nucleotides read TGTGCCTCGAGGGGGGGGGTAGTGTGGGAGACCCAGTACTTC. The full variable domain, completed using reference TRBV30 and TRBJ2-5, is SQTIHQWPATLVQPVGSPLSLECTVEGTSNPNLYWYRQAAGRGLQLLFYSVGIGQISSEVPQNLSASRPQDRQFILSSKKLLLSDSGFYLCASRGGVVWETQYFGPGTRLLVL.

The gene calls are TRBV19 and TRBJ1-5; the D gene is possibly TRBD1 (5 bases). Trimming removed 5 bases at V and 3 bases at J, with 11 bases between. The CDR3 extends over 14 amino acids. Germline loops: CDR1 LNHDA, CDR2 SQIVND (reference sequence). The CDR3 spells CASSWGRTNQPQHF. CDR3 in DNA: TGTGCCAGTAGTTGGGGCAGGACCAATCAGCCCCAGCATTTT.

The V gene is TRBV5-1, the J gene TRBJ1-4, with TRBD1 identical over 7 bases. Germline loops: CDR1 SGHRS, CDR2 YFSETQ. The length of the CDR3 is 15 residues. The ends lost 6 bases at V and 4 bases at J; junction bases unmatched: 9. CDR3 sequence (DNA): TGCGCCAGCAAACAGGGGCTAAGTAGTAATGAAAAACTGTTTTTT. It encodes CASKQGLSSNEKLFF. The full variable domain, completed using reference TRBV5-1 and TRBJ1-4, is KAGVTQTPRYLIKTRGQQVTLSCSPISGHRSVSWYQQTPGQGLQFLFEYFSETQRNKGNFPGRFSGRQFSNSRSEMNVSTLELGDSALYLCASKQGLSSNEKLFFGSGTQLSVL.

The genes are TRBV12-5 and TRBJ1-2, with D tentatively TRBD1 (5 bases). The germline V gene encodes CDR1 LGHNT and CDR2 FRNRAP. The V and J ends lost 3 bases and 5 bases respectively, with 10 bases between them. The CDR3 loop spans 13 amino acids. For the CDR3, the DNA is TGTGCTAGTGGTTTCCCTGACAGATATGGCTACACCTTC. It translates to CASGFPDRYGYTF.

V gene TRBV6-1 combines with J gene TRBJ2-1, with 10 bases lining up with TRBD2. There are 14 residues in the CDR3. Germline V gene lookup returns CDR1 MNHNS and CDR2 SASEGT. The V segment lost 6 bases and the J segment 7 bases; nucleotides outside the gene matches: 6. Written as DNA, the CDR3 is TGTGCCAGCAGGGCTAGCGGGAGCGGGAATGAGCAGTTCTTC. Translating gives CASRASGSGNEQFF.

The genes are TRBV5-6 and TRBJ2-7, with 9 nucleotides matching TRBD1. The CDR3 has 17 residues. Germline V gives CDR1 SGHDT, CDR2 YYEEEE. V was clipped by 4 bases and J by 5 bases; unmatched bases: 16. This chain's CDR3 is CASSPAGTGIWSHEQYF. Written as DNA, the CDR3 is TGTGCCAGCAGCCCGGCCGGGACAGGGATTTGGTCCCACGAGCAGTACTTC.

The chain combines TRBV7-2 with TRBJ2-1, with TRBD1 matching 8 bases. The CDR3 extends over 13 amino acids. Germline values: CDR1 SGHTA, CDR2 FQGNSA. V dropped 6 bases and J dropped 9; count of bases not matched to a gene: 7. CDR3 in amino acids: CASSYKTGGEQFF. The CDR3 region has the DNA TGTGCCAGCAGTTATAAAACAGGGGGTGAGCAGTTCTTC.

The chain has TRBV7-8 and TRBJ2-7, with 7 positions matching TRBD1. The CDR3 is 13 amino acids. V dropped 3 bases and J dropped 3; count of bases not matched to a gene: 2. Germline CDR1 SGHVS, CDR2 FQNEAQ. The CDR3 region has the DNA TGTGCCAGCAGCTTGGGACAGCTCTACGAGCAGTACTTC. Translated, it gives CASSLGQLYEQYF. Using reference TRBV7-8 and TRBJ2-7 for the parts outside the CDR3, the full variable domain is GAGVSQSPRYKVAKRGQDVALRCDPISGHVSLFWYQQALGQGPEFLTYFQNEAQLDKSGLPSDRFFAERPEGSVSTLKIQRTQQEDSAVYLCASSLGQLYEQYFGPGTRLTVT.

The CDR3 sequence is CASSTTGAPNTEAFF. CDR3 nucleotide sequence: TGTGCCAGCAGCACGACAGGGGCGCCGAACACTGAAGCTTTCTTT. This chain uses TRBV7-9 with TRBJ1-1, with 8 bases that match TRBD1. The V gene end was trimmed by 5 bases and the J gene end by 1 base; junction bases not matched to a gene: 6. The CDR3 contains 15 residues. Germline lookup yields CDR1 SEHNR and CDR2 FQNEAQ (reference sequence).

This chain connects TRBV7-9 to TRBJ2-1; 14 bases agree with TRBD2. The CDR3 extends over 16 amino acids. The V and J ends lost 5 bases and 5 bases, in that order; junction bases with no gene match: 5. Looked up from germline, CDR1 is SEHNR and CDR2 is FQNEAQ (reference sequence). CDR3 sequence: CASSPQGLAGDNEQFF. The CDR3 DNA follows: TGTGCCAGCAGCCCCCAGGGACTAGCGGGAGACAATGAGCAGTTCTTC.

The chain uses TRBV5-1 and TRBJ1-2; TRBD1 matches at 12 bases. The CDR3 consists of 18 residues. Germline CDR1 SGHRS, CDR2 YFSETQ. V shed 4 bases, J shed 4 bases, and the junction held 14 bases outside the gene matches. CDR3 in amino acids: CASSPPGQGAGGGYGYTF. Here the CDR3 DNA reads TGCGCCAGCAGCCCCCCGGGACAGGGGGCTGGGGGTGGCTATGGCTACACCTTC.

The chain carries TRBV11-3 and TRBJ2-5; D possibly corresponds to TRBD2 (5 bases). Looked up from germline, CDR1 is SGHNT and CDR2 is YENEEA. The CDR3 has 14 amino acids. V was trimmed by 1 base and J by 5 bases, leaving 11 bases between them. As DNA, the CDR3 is TGTGCCAGCAGCTTAGCGGGATTGAGGGAGACCCAGTACTTC. Protein: CASSLAGLRETQYF.

This chain links TRBV15 with TRBJ2-5; 10 bases align to TRBD2. Germline V gene lookup returns CDR1 LNHNV and CDR2 YYDKDF (reference sequence). V lost 5 bases and J lost 3; bases outside the gene matches: 6. The CDR3 loop spans 15 amino acids. The CDR3 nucleotides read TGTGCCACCAGCGGTCCCGGGACTAGCGAAGAGACCCAGTACTTC. It is translated as CATSGPGTSEETQYF.

The chain is built from TRBV4-1 and TRBJ2-7, with TRBD2 identical over 16 bases. The trim removed 0 bases at V and 6 bases at J, leaving 17 bases unmatched. CDR1 is MGHRA, CDR2 YSYEKL, per germline. This CDR3 is 21 amino acids long. The CDR3 DNA reads as TGCGCCAGCAGCCAAGATTCCTTGGGACTAGCGGGAGGGCCTGGGTTCTCCGAGCAGTACTTC. This translates into CASSQDSLGLAGGPGFSEQYF.

This clone was detected a few times. The chain employs TRBV6-6 and TRBJ2-7, with D unclear. This CDR3 spans 13 amino acids. The germline V gene encodes CDR1 MNHNY and CDR2 SVGAGI (reference sequence). With 0 bases removed from V and 5 bases from J, the gap between germline ends came to 8 bases. As DNA, the CDR3 is TGTGCCAGCAGTTACTCCGACTTGGACGAGCAGTACTTC. Protein sequence: CASSYSDLDEQYF.

This rearrangement joins TRBV19 to TRBJ2-1, with TRBD2 matching over 7 bases. The germline CDR1 and CDR2 sequences are LNHDA and SQIVND (reference sequence). Germline trimming cut 4 bases from V and 8 bases from J; bases unmatched to any gene: 14. The CDR3 length is 16 residues. The CDR3 spells CASSNWEGASIYEQFF. The CDR3 nucleotides read TGTGCCAGTAGTAACTGGGAGGGAGCTTCTATATATGAGCAGTTCTTC.

The J gene is TRBJ2-7, the V gene TRBV21-1; the table's D call of TRBD2 was not tested on the DNA. TRBV21-1 is tagged as a pseudogene. This CDR3 contains 16 residues. The CDR3 loop reads CASSPLLAGLSYEQYF. CDR3 nucleotides: TGTGCCAGCAGCCCCCTACTAGCGGGGCTCTCCTACGAGCAGTACTTC.

The chain employs TRBV5-4 and TRBJ1-2, with D unresolved. Per germline, CDR1 SGHNT and CDR2 YYREEE (reference sequence). Trimming cost V 0 bases and J 2 bases, with 8 bases left between them. This CDR3 has 14 residues. The CDR3 DNA reads as TGTGCCAGCAGCTTGGTGGCGGCGAACTATGGCTACACCTTC. It is translated as CASSLVAANYGYTF.

The rearrangement joins TRBV18 to TRBJ2-5; 8 positions agree with TRBD1. Trimming removed 6 bases from V and 1 base from J; junction bases left unmatched: 1. The CDR3 has 13 residues. CDR1 and CDR2 from the germline V gene are KGHSH and LQKENI. CDR3 region: CASSGQGQETQYF. Here the CDR3 DNA reads TGTGCCAGCTCCGGACAGGGCCAAGAGACCCAGTACTTC.

The rearrangement joins TRBV6-5 to TRBJ1-5, with D hard to call. V dropped 2 bases and J dropped 1 base, with 12 bases sitting between them. CDR3 size: 16 residues. Germline V gene sequence: CDR1 MNHEY, CDR2 SVGAGI. CDR3 sequence (DNA): TGTGCCAGCAGTTACAACGCACCAGAAAGCAATCAGCCCCAGCATTTT. As protein: CASSYNAPESNQPQHF.

The rearrangement uses TRBV18 and TRBJ1-5, with D possibly being TRBD1 (6 bases). This CDR3 has 13 residues. The germline V and J ends were trimmed by 4 bases and 3 bases, with 7 bases remaining between them. The germline CDR1 and CDR2 sequences are KGHSH and LQKENI. As DNA, the CDR3 is TGTGCCAGCTCACAGGGGGTCAATCAGCCCCAGCATTTT. Translating gives CASSQGVNQPQHF.